A selection of T cell receptor beta chains follows, all from one sample in a study of blood T cell repertoires in COVID-19. Sequencing used immunoSEQ multiplex PCR; TCRdb keeps in-frame clones, though not all of them. The top ten hold about 8% of the sample, which has roughly 230,000 clones, over 75% seen once. The sample was peripheral blood. These TCRs come from a woman aged 80 or over with acute or convalescent COVID-19. The CDR3 runs from the conserved cysteine through the conserved F or W. The D gene is left open where the match is weak. Only some rows state a clone size, as once, few, many or a class for expanded clones.

d_call,v_call,clone_size,j_call,cdr3_aa,cdr3_nt
.,TRBV20-1,.,TRBJ1-2,CSASDEAGVGYTF,TGCAGTGCTAGTGATGAGGCCGGGGTGGGCTACACCTTC
TRBD2,TRBV6-5,.,TRBJ2-1,CASSSRTSGGVNEQFF,TGTGCCAGCAGTTCTCGGACTAGCGGGGGGGTCAATGAGCAGTTCTTC
TRBD1,TRBV13,.,TRBJ2-2,CASSLVQGPSTGELFF,TGTGCCAGCAGCTTAGTACAGGGGCCGAGCACCGGGGAGCTGTTTTTT
.,TRBV19,.,TRBJ2-7,CASTDLDSYEQYF,TGTGCCAGTACCGACCTCGACAGCTACGAGCAGTACTTC
TRBD1,TRBV27,once,TRBJ2-7,CASSPGTGWAYEQYF,TGTGCCAGCAGCCCAGGGACAGGGTGGGCCTACGAGCAGTACTTC
TRBD2,TRBV3-1/TRBV3-2,.,TRBJ2-5,CASSKRTSGGEETQYF,TGTGCCAGCAGCAAACGGACTAGCGGGGGGGAAGAGACCCAGTACTTC
TRBD2,TRBV30,.,TRBJ2-1,CAWSGGTSGRGRSYNEQFF,TGTGCCTGGAGTGGCGGGACTAGCGGGAGGGGACGCTCCTACAATGAGCAGTTCTTC
.,TRBV6-5,.,TRBJ2-7,CASGTNSYEQYF,TGTGCCAGCGGGACAAACTCCTACGAGCAGTACTTC
.,TRBV20-1,.,TRBJ1-5,CSASGQQQPQHF,TGCAGTGCTAGTGGACAGCAGCAGCCCCAGCATTTT
.,TRBV11-2,.,TRBJ2-3,CASSLDRWGGTQYF,TGTGCCAGCAGCTTAGATCGATGGGGCGGTACGCAGTATTTT
TRBD1,TRBV6-1,.,TRBJ1-4,CASSVEPGGLFGGNEKLFF,TGTGCCAGCAGTGTGGAGCCAGGGGGTCTATTTGGAGGTAATGAAAAACTGTTTTTT
.,TRBV6-5,.,TRBJ2-1,CASSYQSGVRHEQFF,TGTGCCAGCAGTTACCAGTCAGGTGTTAGACATGAGCAGTTCTTC
TRBD2,TRBV7-9,.,TRBJ2-2,CASSQGLAGSTGELFF,TGTGCCAGCAGCCAGGGACTAGCGGGTAGCACCGGGGAGCTGTTTTTT
.,TRBV3-1/TRBV3-2,many,TRBJ1-3,CASSPSLGYSGNTIYF,TGTGCCAGCAGCCCCTCCTTGGGCTACTCTGGAAACACCATATATTTT
TRBD1,TRBV5-1,.,TRBJ2-7,CASSDKDRRSSYEQYF,TGCGCCAGCAGCGATAAGGACAGGCGGAGCTCCTACGAGCAGTACTTC
TRBD1,TRBV19,few,TRBJ1-2,CASRETGSGYTF,TGTGCCAGTAGAGAGACAGGGAGTGGCTACACCTTC
.,TRBV14,.,TRBJ2-1,CASSPHMAHNNEQFF,TGTGCCAGCAGCCCACATATGGCCCATAACAATGAGCAGTTCTTC
TRBD2,TRBV27,.,TRBJ2-1,CASSSFGGVHNEQFF,TGTGCCAGCAGTTCCTTTGGGGGGGTTCACAATGAGCAGTTCTTC
TRBD1,TRBV19,.,TRBJ1-5,CASSINRGDQPQHF,TGTGCCAGTAGTATAAACAGGGGGGATCAGCCCCAGCATTTT
TRBD1,TRBV19,.,TRBJ1-1,CASSMGRQGAGTEAFF,TGTGCCAGTAGTATGGGGAGACAGGGGGCCGGCACTGAAGCTTTCTTT
TRBD1,TRBV5-6,.,TRBJ1-3,CASSSGQGAGNTIYF,TGTGCCAGCAGCTCAGGACAGGGGGCTGGAAACACCATATATTTT
TRBD1,TRBV5-5,.,TRBJ1-2,CASSSPVGQEYGYTF,TGTGCCAGCAGCTCCCCGGTGGGACAGGAGTATGGCTACACCTTC
.,TRBV6-5,.,TRBJ2-4,CASRGGEGGIQYF,TGTGCCAGCAGGGGGGGGGAAGGGGGCATTCAGTACTTC
TRBD1,TRBV19,.,TRBJ1-5,CASSTYGQGEQPQHF,TGTGCCAGTAGTACCTACGGACAGGGCGAGCAGCCCCAGCATTTT
TRBD2,TRBV6-4,.,TRBJ2-2,CASSDSGTINTGELFF,TGTGCCAGCAGTGACTCCGGGACTATCAACACCGGGGAGCTGTTTTTT
TRBD1,TRBV3-1/TRBV3-2,.,TRBJ1-5,CASSRQGDQPQHF,TGTGCCAGCAGTCGACAGGGAGATCAGCCCCAGCATTTT
.,TRBV4-1,.,TRBJ1-4,CASSQDPQNLGRGNEKLFF,TGCGCCAGCAGCCAAGATCCTCAAAATTTGGGCAGGGGTAATGAAAAACTGTTTTTT
.,TRBV5-5,.,TRBJ2-3,CASRKDEAGDTQYF,TGTGCCAGCCGAAAAGACGAGGCAGGGGATACGCAGTATTTT
.,TRBV11-3,.,TRBJ2-1,CASSLGGGHEQFF,TGTGCCAGCAGTCTTGGGGGGGGGCATGAGCAGTTCTTC
.,TRBV11-2,.,TRBJ2-1,CASTPGGWVNEQFF,TGTGCCAGCACCCCGGGGGGCTGGGTAAATGAGCAGTTCTTC
TRBD1,TRBV5-1,.,TRBJ2-5,CASSSWGQAQETQYF,TGCGCCAGCAGCTCCTGGGGACAGGCCCAAGAGACCCAGTACTTC
.,TRBV5-8,.,TRBJ2-3,CASSLRQGGNTQYF,TGTGCCAGCAGCTTGAGGCAGGGTGGAAATACGCAGTATTTT
.,TRBV24-1,.,TRBJ2-7,CATRSHDSYEQYF,TGTGCCACCAGATCACATGACTCCTACGAGCAGTACTTC
.,TRBV27,.,TRBJ1-2,CASSLYPGGTGYTF,TGTGCCAGCAGTTTATATCCAGGAGGAACTGGCTATACCTTC
.,TRBV7-9,.,TRBJ1-3,CASSPQTANGNTIYF,TGTGCCAGCAGCCCCCAGACAGCCAATGGAAACACCATATATTTT
TRBD1,TRBV2,many,TRBJ1-1,CASSEALRGEAFF,TGTGCCAGCAGTGAAGCGCTCAGGGGGGAAGCTTTCTTT
TRBD2,TRBV7-2,.,TRBJ2-1,CASSPGTSGIHYNEQFF,TGTGCCAGCAGTCCCGGGACTAGCGGAATTCACTACAATGAGCAGTTCTTC
TRBD1,TRBV7-9,.,TRBJ2-7,CASSFGQGATYEQYF,TGTGCCAGCAGCTTTGGACAGGGGGCCACCTACGAGCAGTACTTC
TRBD2,TRBV11-2,.,TRBJ2-3,CASSLDYASGGTYTQYF,TGTGCCAGCAGCTTAGATTATGCTAGCGGGGGGACTTATACGCAGTATTTT
.,TRBV4-1,.,TRBJ1-1,CASSQARQTEAFF,TGCGCCAGCAGCCAAGCTAGACAGACTGAAGCTTTCTTT
.,TRBV25-1,.,TRBJ2-1,CASSDGVYNEQFF,TGTGCCAGCTCCGACGGGGTCTACAATGAGCAGTTCTTC
TRBD1,TRBV6-5,many,TRBJ2-6,CASSRGSGANVLTF,TGTGCCAGCTCCAGGGGGTCTGGGGCCAACGTCCTGACTTTC
.,TRBV9,.,TRBJ1-4,CASSPRLWSTNEKLFF,TGTGCCAGCAGCCCTAGGTTGTGGTCAACTAATGAAAAACTGTTTTTT
.,TRBV6-5,.,TRBJ2-3,CASTGRARTDTQYF,TGTGCCAGCACCGGCAGGGCAAGGACAGATACGCAGTATTTT
.,TRBV7-9,.,TRBJ1-2,CASNTVGPHYGYTF,TGTGCCAGCAACACCGTGGGGCCCCACTATGGTTACACCTTC
TRBD1,TRBV5-1,.,TRBJ1-2,CASSATGGYYGYTF,TGCGCCAGCAGCGCCACAGGGGGCTACTATGGCTACACCTTC
.,TRBV25-1,.,TRBJ2-2,CASSELGSGELFF,TGTGCCAGCAGTGAACTAGGGAGCGGGGAGCTGTTTTTT
TRBD1,TRBV5-4,.,TRBJ1-2,CASSRETGDGYTF,TGTGCCAGCAGCCGAGAGACAGGGGATGGCTACACCTTC
TRBD1,TRBV19,few,TRBJ1-5,CASSMRRQGNSNQPQHF,TGTGCCAGTAGTATGAGGAGACAGGGCAATAGCAATCAGCCCCAGCATTTT
TRBD1,TRBV5-1,few,TRBJ1-1,CASSLDLTGEAFF,TGCGCCAGCAGCTTGGATTTGACAGGGGAAGCTTTCTTT
.,TRBV5-1,.,TRBJ1-4,CASSQGRPNEKLFF,TGCGCCAGCAGCCAGGGCAGACCTAATGAAAAACTGTTTTTT
TRBD1,TRBV5-8,.,TRBJ1-2,CASSFTGGDGYTF,TGTGCCAGCAGCTTTACAGGGGGCGATGGCTACACCTTC
.,TRBV5-1,.,TRBJ2-5,CASSLRTGETQYF,TGCGCCAGCAGCTTGCGGACTGGTGAGACCCAGTACTTC
.,TRBV2,few,TRBJ1-2,CASSLEGVPGGYTF,TGTGCCAGCAGTTTGGAAGGGGTGCCGGGTGGCTACACCTTC
.,TRBV6-1,.,TRBJ2-3,CASSEMYGQSGTDTQYF,TGTGCCAGCAGTGAAATGTATGGGCAGAGTGGCACAGATACGCAGTATTTT